This T cell receptor beta chain originates from a study of kidney transplant recipient with SARS-CoV-2 infection. The CDR3 covers 13 residues. In germline, CDR1 is MNHEY, CDR2 SMNVEV (reference sequence). V lost 5 bases to trimming and J lost 8 bases; unmatched junction nucleotides: 7. TCRdb redid the calling of the reads with MiXCR, one entry per CDR3 protein. The sample includes some 220,000 distinct CDR3 sequences, around 28% of them seen just once. This clonotype was seen many times. The clonotype comes from a male patient aged 25-45 years who had COVID-19 and was a kidney transplant recipient. Some T cells may arise from the graft donor. This specimen was a blood sample, taken at baseline and around day 120 from a kidney transplant recipient. V is TRBV27 and J is TRBJ1-2, with TRBD1 matching 8 bases. CDR3 nucleotide sequence: TGTGCCAGCAGTCGCGGACAGGGTTGGGGCTACACCTTC. Protein sequence: CASSRGQGWGYTF.